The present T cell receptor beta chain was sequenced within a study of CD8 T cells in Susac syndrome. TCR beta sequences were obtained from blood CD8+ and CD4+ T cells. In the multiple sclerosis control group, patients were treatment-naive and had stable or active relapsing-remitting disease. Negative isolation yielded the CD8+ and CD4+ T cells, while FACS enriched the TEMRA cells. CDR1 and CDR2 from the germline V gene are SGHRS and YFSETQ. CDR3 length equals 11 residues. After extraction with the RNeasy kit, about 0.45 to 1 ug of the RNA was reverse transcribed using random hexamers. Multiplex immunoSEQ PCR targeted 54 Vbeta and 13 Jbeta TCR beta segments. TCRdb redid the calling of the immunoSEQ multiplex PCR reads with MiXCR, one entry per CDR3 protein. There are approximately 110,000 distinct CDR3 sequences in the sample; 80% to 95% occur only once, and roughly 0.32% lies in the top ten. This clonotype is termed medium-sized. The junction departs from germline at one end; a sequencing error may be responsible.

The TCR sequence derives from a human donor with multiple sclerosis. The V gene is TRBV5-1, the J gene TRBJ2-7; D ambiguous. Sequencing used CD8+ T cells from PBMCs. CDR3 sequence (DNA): TGTGCCAGCAGCCCCGGCTACGAGCAGTACTTC. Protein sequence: CASSPGYEQYF.